This T cell receptor beta chain was documented in a study of STAT3 mutations in large granular lymphocyte leukemia. Overall study findings and caveats: Every T-LGLL patient had at least one immunodominant TCRbeta clonotype. All newly emerging clones after therapy were STAT3 wild type. No sample exists from the first appearance of each clone.

Assay used: immunoSEQ multiplex PCR; TCRdb lists only in-frame clones, some missing. The repertoire consists of 10,000 to 15,000 clones, with roughly nine tenths occurring once and the leading ten covering roughly a third. Comments on this clone: Its antigen is currently unknown.

The CDR3 runs 16 residues. After removal of 0 bases from V and 3 bases from J, the junction contained 4 bases not matched to a gene. The germline V gene has CDR1 ENHRY and CDR2 SYGVKD. This rearrangement joins TRBV10-3 to TRBJ2-7, with 11 bases identical to TRBD1. The source material was peripheral blood mononuclear cells. This sequence originates from a man in his forties or fifties with T-cell large granular lymphocyte leukemia. Some clones in this sample may be carry-over from other donors' samples. The CDR3 sequence is CAISESGGTGGYEQYF. CDR3 DNA: TGTGCCATCAGTGAGTCAGGGGGGACAGGGGGCTACGAGCAGTACTTC.